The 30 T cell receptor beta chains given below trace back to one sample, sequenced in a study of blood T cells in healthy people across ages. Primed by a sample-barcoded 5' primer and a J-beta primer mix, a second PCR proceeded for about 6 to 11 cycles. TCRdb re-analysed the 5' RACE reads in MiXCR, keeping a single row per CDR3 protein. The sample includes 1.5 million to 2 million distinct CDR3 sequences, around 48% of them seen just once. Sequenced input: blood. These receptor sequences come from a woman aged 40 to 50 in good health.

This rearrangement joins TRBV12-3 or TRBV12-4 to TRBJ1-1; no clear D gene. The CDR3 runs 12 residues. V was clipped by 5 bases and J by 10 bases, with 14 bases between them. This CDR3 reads CASSDDSERAFF. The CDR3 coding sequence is TGTGCCAGCAGTGATGATTCGGAACGAGCTTTCTTT.

The CDR3 protein is CSAPSGGDEQFF. CDR3 nucleotides: TGCAGTGCTCCGAGCGGGGGAGATGAGCAGTTCTTC. The genes are TRBV20-1 and TRBJ2-1, with 8 bases matching TRBD2. Germline V gives CDR1 DFQATT, CDR2 SNEGSKA (reference sequence). The V gene end was trimmed by 5 bases and the J gene end by 8 bases; junction bases not matched to a gene: 5. The CDR3 consists of 12 residues.

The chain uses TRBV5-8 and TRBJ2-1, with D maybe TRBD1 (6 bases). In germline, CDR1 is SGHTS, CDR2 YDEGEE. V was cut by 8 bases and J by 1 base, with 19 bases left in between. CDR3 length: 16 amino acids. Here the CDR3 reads CASLPTGTKSYNEQFF. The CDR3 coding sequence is TGTGCCAGTCTCCCGACCGGGACAAAATCCTACAATGAGCAGTTCTTC. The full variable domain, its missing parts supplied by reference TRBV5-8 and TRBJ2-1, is EAGVTQSPTHLIKTRGQQATLRCSPISGHTSVYWYQQALGLGLQFLLWYDEGEERNRGNFPPRFSGRQFPNYSSELNVNALELEDSALYLCASLPTGTKSYNEQFFGPGTRLTVL.

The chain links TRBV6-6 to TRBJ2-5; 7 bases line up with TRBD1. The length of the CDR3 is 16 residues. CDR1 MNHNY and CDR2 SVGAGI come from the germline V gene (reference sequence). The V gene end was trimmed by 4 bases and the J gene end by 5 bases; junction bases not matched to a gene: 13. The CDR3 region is CASSFPRTGILETQYF. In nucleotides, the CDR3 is TGTGCCAGCAGTTTCCCCCGGACAGGCATACTGGAGACCCAGTACTTC.

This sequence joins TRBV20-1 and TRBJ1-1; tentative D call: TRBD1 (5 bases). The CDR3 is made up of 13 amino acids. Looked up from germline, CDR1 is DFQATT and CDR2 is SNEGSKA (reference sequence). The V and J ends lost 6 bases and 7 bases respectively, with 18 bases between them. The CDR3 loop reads CSALLGEGLEAFF. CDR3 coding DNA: TGCAGTGCCCTCCTGGGGGAGGGACTTGAAGCTTTCTTT.

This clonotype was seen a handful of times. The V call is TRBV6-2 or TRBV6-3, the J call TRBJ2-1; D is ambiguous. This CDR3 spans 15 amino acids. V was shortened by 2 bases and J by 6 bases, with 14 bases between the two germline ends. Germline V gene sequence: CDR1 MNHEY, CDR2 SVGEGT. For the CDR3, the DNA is TGTGCCAGCAGTTACCCAGTCGGTACGGCCAATGAGCAGTTCTTC. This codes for CASSYPVGTANEQFF.

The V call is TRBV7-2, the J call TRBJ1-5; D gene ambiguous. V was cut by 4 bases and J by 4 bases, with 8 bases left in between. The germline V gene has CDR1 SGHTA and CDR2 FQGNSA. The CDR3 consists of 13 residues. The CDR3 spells CASSSLFNQPQHF. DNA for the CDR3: TGTGCCAGCAGCTCCTTATTTAATCAGCCCCAGCATTTT.

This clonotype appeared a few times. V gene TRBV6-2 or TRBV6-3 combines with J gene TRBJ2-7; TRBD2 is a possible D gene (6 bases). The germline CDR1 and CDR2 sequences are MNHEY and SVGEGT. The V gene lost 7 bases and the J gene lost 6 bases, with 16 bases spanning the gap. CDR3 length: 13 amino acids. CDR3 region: CASIRLGSAEQYF. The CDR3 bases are TGTGCCAGCATCCGACTAGGATCCGCCGAGCAGTACTTC.

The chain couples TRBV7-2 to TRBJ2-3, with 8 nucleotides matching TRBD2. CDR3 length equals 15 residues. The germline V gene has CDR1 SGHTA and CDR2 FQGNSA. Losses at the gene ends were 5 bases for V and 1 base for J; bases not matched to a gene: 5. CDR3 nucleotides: TGTGCCAGCAGCCCGGATAGCGGGGGCACAGATACGCAGTATTTT. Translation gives CASSPDSGGTDTQYF. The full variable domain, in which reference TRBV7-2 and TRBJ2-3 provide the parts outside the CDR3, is GAGVSQSPSNKVTEKGKDVELRCDPISGHTALYWYRQSLGQGLEFLIYFQGNSAPDKSGLPSDRFSAERTGGSVSTLTIQRTQQEDSAVYLCASSPDSGGTDTQYFGPGTRLTVL.

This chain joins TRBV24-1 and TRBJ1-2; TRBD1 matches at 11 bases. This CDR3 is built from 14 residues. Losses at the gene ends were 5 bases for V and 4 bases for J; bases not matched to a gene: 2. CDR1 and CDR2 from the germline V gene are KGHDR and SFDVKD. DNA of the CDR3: TGTGCCACCAGTGGGACAGGGGGCGCCTATGGCTACACCTTC. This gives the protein CATSGTGGAYGYTF.

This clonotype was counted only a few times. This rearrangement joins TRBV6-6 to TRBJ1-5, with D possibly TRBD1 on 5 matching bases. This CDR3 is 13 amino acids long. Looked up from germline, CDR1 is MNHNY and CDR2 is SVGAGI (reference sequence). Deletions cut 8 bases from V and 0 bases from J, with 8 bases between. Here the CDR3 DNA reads TGTGCCAGCCAGGGTCCTAGCAATCAGCCCCAGCATTTT. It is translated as CASQGPSNQPQHF.

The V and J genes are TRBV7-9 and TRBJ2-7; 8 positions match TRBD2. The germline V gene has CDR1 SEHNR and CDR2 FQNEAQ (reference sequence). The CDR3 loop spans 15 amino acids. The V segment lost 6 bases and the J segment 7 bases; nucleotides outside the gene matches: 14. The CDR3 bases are TGTGCCAGCAGGTCCGGGACTAGGATCCCCAATGAGCAGTACTTC. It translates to CASRSGTRIPNEQYF. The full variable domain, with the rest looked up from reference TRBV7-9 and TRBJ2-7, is DTGVSQNPRHKITKRGQNVTFRCDPISEHNRLYWYRQTLGQGPEFLTYFQNEAQLEKSRLLSDRFSAERPKGSFSTLEIQRTEQGDSAMYLCASRSGTRIPNEQYFGPGTRLTVT.

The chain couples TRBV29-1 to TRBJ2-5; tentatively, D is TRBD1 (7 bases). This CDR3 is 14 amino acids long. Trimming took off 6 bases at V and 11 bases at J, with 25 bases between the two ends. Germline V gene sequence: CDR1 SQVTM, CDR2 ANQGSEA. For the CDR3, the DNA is TGCAGCGTGCTCAAGGGTCAGGGGGGAATAGAGCAGTACTTC. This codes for CSVLKGQGGIEQYF.

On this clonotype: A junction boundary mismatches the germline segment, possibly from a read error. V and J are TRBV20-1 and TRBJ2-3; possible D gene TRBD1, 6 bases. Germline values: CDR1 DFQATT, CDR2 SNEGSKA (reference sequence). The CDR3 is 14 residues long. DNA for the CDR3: TGCAGTGCGCCGGACCGGGGTCGGACAGATGCGCAGTATTTT. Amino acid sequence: CSAPDRGRTDAQYF.

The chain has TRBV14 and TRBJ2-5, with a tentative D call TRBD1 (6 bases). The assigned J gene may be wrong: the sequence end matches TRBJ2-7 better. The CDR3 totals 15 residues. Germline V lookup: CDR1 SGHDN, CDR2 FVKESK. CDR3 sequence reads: CASSQSRQVRYEQYF. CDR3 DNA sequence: TGTGCCAGCAGCCAATCCCGACAGGTTCGGTACGAGCAGTACTTC.

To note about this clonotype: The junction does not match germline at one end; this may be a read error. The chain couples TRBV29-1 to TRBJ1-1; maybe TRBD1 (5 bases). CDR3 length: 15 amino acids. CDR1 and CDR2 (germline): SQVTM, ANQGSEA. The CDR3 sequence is CSVEDWGVLNTEAFF. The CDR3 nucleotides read TGCAGCGTCGAAGATTGGGGGGTGTTGAACACTGAAGCTTTCTTT.

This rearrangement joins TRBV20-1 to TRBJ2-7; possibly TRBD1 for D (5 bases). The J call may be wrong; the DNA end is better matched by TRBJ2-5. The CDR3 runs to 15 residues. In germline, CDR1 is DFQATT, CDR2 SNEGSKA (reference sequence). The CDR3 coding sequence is TGCAGTGCTTCCACCAAAAGTAACCCAAGGGGGACCCAGTACTTC. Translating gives CSASTKSNPRGTQYF.

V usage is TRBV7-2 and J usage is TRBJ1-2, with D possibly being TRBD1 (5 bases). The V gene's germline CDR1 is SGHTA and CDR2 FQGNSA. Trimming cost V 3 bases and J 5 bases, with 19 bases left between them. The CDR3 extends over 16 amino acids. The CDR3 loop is CASSLESWDLRYGYTF. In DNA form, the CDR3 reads TGTGCCAGCAGCTTGGAGTCCTGGGACCTAAGATATGGCTACACCTTC.

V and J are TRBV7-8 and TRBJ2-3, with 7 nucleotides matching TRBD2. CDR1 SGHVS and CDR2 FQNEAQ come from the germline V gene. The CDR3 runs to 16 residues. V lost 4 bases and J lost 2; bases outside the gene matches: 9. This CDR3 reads CASSSLGAGTTDTQYF. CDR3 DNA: TGTGCCAGCAGCTCCCTGGGAGCGGGGACCACAGATACGCAGTATTTT.

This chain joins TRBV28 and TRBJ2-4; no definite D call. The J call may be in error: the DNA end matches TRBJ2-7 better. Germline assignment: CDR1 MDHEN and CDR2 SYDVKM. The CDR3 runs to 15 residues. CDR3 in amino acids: CASSSAAVIYYEQYF. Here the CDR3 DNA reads TGTGCCAGCAGCTCTGCGGCCGTCATTTACTACGAGCAGTACTTC.

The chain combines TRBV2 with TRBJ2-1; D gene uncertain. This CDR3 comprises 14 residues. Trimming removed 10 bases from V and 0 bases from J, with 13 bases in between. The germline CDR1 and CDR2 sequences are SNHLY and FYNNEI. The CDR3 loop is CAKRPTLSYNEQFF. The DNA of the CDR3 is TGTGCCAAAAGACCAACTCTCTCCTACAATGAGCAGTTCTTC.

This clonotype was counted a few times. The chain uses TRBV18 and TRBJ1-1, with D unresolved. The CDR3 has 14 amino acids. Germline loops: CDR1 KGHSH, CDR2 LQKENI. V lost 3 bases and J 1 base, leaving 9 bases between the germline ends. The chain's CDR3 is CASSPRAGNTEAFF. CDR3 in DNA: TGTGCCAGCTCACCCCGGGCAGGGAACACTGAAGCTTTCTTT.

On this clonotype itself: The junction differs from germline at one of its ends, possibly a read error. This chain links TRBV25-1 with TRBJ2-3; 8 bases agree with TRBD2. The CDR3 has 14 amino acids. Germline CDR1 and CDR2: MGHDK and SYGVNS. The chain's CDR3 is CASTETGGLDTQYF. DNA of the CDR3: TGTGCCAGCACTGAAACGGGGGGGCTAGATACGCAGTATTTT.

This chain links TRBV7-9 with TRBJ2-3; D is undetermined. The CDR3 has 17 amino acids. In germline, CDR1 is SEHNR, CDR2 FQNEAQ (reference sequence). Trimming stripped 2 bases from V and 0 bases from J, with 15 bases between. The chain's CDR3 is CASSLQGVQRSTDTQYF. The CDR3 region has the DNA TGTGCCAGCAGCTTACAAGGAGTACAACGGAGCACAGATACGCAGTATTTT.

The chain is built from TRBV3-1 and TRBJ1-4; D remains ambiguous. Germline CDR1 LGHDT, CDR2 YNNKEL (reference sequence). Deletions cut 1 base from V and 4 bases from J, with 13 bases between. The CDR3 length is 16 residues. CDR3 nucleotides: TGTGCCAGCAGCCAAGTCGCCGGGGTCCGTAATGAAAAACTGTTTTTT. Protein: CASSQVAGVRNEKLFF.

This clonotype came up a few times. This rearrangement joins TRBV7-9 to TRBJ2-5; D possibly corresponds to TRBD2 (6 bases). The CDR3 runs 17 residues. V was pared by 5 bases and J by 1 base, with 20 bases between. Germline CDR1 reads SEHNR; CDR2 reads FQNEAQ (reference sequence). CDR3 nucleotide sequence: TGTGCCAGCAGCGGCTTTAGGAGGGTGCAAGGCCAAGAGACCCAGTACTTC. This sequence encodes CASSGFRRVQGQETQYF. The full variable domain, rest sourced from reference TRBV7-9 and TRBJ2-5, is DTGVSQNPRHKITKRGQNVTFRCDPISEHNRLYWYRQTLGQGPEFLTYFQNEAQLEKSRLLSDRFSAERPKGSFSTLEIQRTEQGDSAMYLCASSGFRRVQGQETQYFGPGTRLLVL.

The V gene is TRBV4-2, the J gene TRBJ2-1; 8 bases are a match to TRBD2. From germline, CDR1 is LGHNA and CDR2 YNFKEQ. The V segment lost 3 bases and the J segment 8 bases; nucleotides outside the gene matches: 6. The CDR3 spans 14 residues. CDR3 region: CASSQDGGGDEQFF. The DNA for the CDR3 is TGTGCCAGCAGCCAGGACGGGGGGGGTGATGAGCAGTTCTTC.

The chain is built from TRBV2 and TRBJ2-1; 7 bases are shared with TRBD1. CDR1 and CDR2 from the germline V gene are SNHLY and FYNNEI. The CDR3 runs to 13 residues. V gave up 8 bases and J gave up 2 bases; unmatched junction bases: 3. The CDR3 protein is CASDRDTYNEQFF. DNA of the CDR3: TGTGCCAGCGACAGGGATACCTACAATGAGCAGTTCTTC.

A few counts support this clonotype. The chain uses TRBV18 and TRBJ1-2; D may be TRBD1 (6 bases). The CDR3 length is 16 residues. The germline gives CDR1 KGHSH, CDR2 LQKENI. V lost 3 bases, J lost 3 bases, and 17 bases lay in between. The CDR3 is CASSPDRTAYYYGYTF. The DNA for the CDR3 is TGTGCCAGCTCACCTGATAGGACAGCCTATTACTATGGCTACACCTTC. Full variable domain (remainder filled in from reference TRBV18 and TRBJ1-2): NAGVMQNPRHLVRRRGQEARLRCSPMKGHSHVYWYRQLPEEGLKFMVYLQKENIIDESGMPKERFSAEFPKEGPSILRIQQVVRGDSAAYFCASSPDRTAYYYGYTFGSGTRLTVV.

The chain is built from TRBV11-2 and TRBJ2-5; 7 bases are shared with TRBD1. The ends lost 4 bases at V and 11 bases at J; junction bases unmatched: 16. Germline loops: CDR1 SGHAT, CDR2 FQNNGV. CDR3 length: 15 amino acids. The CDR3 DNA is TGTGCCAGCAGCTCTGGGGGCCAGGGGGTTAGGGAGCAGTACTTC. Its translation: CASSSGGQGVREQYF.